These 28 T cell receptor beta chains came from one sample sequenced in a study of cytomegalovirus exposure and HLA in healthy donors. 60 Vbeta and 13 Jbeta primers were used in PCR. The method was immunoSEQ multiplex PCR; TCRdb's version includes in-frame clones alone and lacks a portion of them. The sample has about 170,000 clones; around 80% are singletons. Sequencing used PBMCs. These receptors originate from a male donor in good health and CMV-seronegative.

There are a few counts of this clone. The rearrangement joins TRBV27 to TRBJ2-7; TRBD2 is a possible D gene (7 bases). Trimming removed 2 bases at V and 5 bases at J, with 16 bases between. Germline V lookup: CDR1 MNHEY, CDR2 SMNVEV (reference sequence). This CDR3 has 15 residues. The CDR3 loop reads CASSLNGGRIHEQYF. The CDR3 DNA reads TGTGCCAGCAGTTTAAACGGGGGGCGCATCCACGAGCAGTACTTC.

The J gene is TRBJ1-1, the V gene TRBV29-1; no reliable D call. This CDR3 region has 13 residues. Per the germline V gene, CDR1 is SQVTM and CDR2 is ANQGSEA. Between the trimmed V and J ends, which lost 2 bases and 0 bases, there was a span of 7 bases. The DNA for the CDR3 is TGCAGCGTTGAATCCGCGATGAACACTGAAGCTTTCTTT. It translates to CSVESAMNTEAFF.

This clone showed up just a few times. As DNA, the CDR3 is TGTGCCAGCAGTTTATCTGCGGTCTCGAGCTCCTACGAGCAGTACTTC. It codes for CASSLSAVSSSYEQYF. This chain links TRBV27 with TRBJ2-7, with D unresolved. Germline V lookup: CDR1 MNHEY, CDR2 SMNVEV (reference sequence). The CDR3 runs to 16 residues. Trimming cost V 0 bases and J 0 bases, with 12 bases left between them.

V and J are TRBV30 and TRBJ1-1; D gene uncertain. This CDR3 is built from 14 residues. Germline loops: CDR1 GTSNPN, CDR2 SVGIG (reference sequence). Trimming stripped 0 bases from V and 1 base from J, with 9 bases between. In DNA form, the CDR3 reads TGTGCCTGGAGTGTAACACAACCGAACACTGAAGCTTTCTTT. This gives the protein CAWSVTQPNTEAFF.

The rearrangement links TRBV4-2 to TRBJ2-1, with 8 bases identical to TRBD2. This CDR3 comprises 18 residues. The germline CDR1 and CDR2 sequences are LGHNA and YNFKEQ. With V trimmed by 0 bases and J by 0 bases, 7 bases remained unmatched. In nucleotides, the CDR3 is TGTGCCAGCAGCCAAGATCAACTAGCGGTAAGCTCCTACAATGAGCAGTTCTTC. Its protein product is CASSQDQLAVSSYNEQFF.

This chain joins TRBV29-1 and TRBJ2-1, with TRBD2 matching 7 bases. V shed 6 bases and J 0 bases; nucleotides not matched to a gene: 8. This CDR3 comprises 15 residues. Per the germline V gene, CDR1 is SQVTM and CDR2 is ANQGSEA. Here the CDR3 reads CSVVLAVSSYNEQFF. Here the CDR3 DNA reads TGCAGCGTAGTCCTAGCGGTCAGCTCCTACAATGAGCAGTTCTTC.

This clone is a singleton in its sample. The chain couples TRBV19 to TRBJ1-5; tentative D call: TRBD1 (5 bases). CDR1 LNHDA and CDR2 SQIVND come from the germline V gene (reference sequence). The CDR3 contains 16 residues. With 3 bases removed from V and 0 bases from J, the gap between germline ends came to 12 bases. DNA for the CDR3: TGTGCCAGTAGTATGATGGGGGGGTATAGCAATCAGCCCCAGCATTTT. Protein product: CASSMMGGYSNQPQHF.

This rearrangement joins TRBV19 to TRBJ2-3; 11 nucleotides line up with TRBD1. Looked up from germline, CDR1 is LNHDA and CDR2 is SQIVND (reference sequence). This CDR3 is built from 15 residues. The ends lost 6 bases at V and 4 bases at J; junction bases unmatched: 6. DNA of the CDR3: TGTGCCAGTAGCCCGGACAGGGGGCAATCAGATACGCAGTATTTT. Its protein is CASSPDRGQSDTQYF.

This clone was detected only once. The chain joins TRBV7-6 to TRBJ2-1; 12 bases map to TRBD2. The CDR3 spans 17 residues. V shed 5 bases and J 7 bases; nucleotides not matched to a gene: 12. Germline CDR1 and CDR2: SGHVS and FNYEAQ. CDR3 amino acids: CASSRRELAGGRNEQFF. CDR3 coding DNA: TGTGCCAGCAGCCGCAGAGAACTAGCGGGAGGAAGGAATGAGCAGTTCTTC.

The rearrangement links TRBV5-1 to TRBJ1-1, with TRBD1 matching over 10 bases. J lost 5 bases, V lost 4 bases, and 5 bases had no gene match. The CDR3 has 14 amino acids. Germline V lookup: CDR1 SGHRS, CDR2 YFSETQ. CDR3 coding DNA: TGCGCCAGCAGCGTGGACAGGGGGGGTACTGAAGCTTTCTTT. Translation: CASSVDRGGTEAFF. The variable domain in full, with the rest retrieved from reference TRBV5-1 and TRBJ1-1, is KAGVTQTPRYLIKTRGQQVTLSCSPISGHRSVSWYQQTPGQGLQFLFEYFSETQRNKGNFPGRFSGRQFSNSRSEMNVSTLELGDSALYLCASSVDRGGTEAFFGQGTRLTVV.

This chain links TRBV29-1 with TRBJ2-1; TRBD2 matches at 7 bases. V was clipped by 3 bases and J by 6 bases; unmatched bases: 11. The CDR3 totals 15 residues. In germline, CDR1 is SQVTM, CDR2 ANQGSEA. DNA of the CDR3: TGCAGCGTTGAGCGCTTAGCGGGCAGAGGCAATGAGCAGTTCTTC. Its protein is CSVERLAGRGNEQFF.

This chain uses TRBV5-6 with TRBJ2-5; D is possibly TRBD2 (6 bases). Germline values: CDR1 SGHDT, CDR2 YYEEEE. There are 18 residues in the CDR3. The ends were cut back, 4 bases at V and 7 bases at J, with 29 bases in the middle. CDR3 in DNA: TGTGCCAGCAGCCCCGTTGGGAGGTCCTCGCGGGATTTCGGGACCCAGTACTTC. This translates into CASSPVGRSSRDFGTQYF.

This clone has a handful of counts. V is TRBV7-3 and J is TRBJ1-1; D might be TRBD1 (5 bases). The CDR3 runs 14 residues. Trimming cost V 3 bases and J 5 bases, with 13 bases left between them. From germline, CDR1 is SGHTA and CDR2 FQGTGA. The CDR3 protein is CASSFGDLGTEAFF. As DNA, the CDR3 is TGTGCCAGCAGCTTCGGGGACTTGGGTACTGAAGCTTTCTTT.

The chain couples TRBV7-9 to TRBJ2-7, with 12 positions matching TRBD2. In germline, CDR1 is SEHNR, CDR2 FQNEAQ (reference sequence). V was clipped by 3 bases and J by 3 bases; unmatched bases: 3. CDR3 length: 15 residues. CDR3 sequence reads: CASSFRGLAGYEQYF. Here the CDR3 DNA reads TGTGCCAGCAGCTTCCGGGGACTAGCGGGCTACGAGCAGTACTTC.

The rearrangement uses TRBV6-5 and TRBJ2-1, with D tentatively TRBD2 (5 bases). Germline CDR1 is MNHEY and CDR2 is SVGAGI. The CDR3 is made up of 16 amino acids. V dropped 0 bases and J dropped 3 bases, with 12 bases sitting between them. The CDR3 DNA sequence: TGTGCCAGCAGTTACTCCAGCGGCCGTAGCTACAATGAGCAGTTCTTC. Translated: CASSYSSGRSYNEQFF.

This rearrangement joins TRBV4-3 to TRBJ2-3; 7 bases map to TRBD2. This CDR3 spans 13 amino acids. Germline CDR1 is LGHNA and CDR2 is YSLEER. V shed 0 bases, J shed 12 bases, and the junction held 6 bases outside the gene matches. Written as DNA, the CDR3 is TGCGCCAGCAGCCAAGACCAAGCGGGGAATCAGTATTTT. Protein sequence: CASSQDQAGNQYF.

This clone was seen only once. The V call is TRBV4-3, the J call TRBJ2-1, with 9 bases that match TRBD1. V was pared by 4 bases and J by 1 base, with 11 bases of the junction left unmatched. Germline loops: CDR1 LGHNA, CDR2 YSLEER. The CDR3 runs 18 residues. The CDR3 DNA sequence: TGCGCCAGCAGCCTTAGGGTAGCTGGGACAGGGTCCTACAATGAGCAGTTCTTC. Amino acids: CASSLRVAGTGSYNEQFF.

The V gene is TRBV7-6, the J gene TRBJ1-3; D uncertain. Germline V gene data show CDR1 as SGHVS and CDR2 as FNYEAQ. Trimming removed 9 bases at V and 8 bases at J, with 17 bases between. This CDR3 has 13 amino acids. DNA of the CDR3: TGTGCCAGTGGAATACCGGGAAAATACACCATATATTTT. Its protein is CASGIPGKYTIYF.

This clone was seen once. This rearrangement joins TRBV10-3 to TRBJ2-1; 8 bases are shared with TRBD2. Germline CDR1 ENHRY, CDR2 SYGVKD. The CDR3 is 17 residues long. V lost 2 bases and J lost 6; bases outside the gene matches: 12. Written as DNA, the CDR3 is TGTGCCATCAGTGAGATAGTTAGCGGGGACCGAGGCAATGAGCAGTTCTTC. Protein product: CAISEIVSGDRGNEQFF.

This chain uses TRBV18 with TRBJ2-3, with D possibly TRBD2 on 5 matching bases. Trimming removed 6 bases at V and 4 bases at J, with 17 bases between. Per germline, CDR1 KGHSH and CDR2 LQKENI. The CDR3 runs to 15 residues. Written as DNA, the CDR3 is TGTGCCAGCTCGTTTCGGGGAGCAGACCCAGATACGCAGTATTTT. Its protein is CASSFRGADPDTQYF.

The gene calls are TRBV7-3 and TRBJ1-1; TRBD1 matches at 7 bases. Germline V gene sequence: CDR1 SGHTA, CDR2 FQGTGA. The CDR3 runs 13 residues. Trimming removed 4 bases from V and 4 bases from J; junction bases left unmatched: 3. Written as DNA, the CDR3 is TGTGCCAGCAGCTCCCGACAGGGCACTGAAGCTTTCTTT. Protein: CASSSRQGTEAFF.

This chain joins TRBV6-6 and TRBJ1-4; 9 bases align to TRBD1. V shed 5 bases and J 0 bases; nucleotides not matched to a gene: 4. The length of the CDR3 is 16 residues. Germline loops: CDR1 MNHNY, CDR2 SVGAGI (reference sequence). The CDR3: CASSGQGYPTNEKLFF. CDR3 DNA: TGTGCCAGCAGTGGACAGGGGTACCCAACTAATGAAAAACTGTTTTTT.

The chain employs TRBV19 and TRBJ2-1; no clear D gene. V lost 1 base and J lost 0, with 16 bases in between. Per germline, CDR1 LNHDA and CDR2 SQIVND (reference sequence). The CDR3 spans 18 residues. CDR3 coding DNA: TGTGCCAGTAGTATAGGCGACTGGTTCCGCCGCTCCTACAATGAGCAGTTCTTC. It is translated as CASSIGDWFRRSYNEQFF.

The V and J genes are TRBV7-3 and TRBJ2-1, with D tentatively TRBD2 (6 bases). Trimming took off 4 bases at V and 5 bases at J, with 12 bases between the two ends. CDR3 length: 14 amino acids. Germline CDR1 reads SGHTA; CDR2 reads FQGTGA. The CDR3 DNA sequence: TGTGCCAGCAGCTCGCAACCGGGAGACAATGAGCAGTTCTTC. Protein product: CASSSQPGDNEQFF.

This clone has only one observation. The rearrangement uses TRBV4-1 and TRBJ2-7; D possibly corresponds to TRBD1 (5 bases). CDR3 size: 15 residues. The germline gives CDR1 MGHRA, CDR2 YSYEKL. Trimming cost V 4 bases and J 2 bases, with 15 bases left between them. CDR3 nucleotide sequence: TGCGCCAGCAGCCGCACCCAGGGTCCGGCCTACGAGCAGTACTTC. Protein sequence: CASSRTQGPAYEQYF.

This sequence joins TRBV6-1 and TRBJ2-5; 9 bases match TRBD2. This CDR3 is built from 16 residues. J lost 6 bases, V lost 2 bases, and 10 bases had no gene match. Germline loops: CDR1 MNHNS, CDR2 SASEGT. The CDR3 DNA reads TGTGCCAGCAGTGAACCTCGAGTTAGCGGGAGACAGACCCAGTACTTC. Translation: CASSEPRVSGRQTQYF.

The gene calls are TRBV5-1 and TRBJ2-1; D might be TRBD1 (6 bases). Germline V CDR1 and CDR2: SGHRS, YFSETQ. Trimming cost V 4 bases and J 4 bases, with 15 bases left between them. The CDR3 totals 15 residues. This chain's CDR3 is CASSIAQQGYNEQFF. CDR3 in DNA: TGCGCCAGCAGCATAGCCCAGCAGGGGTACAATGAGCAGTTCTTC.

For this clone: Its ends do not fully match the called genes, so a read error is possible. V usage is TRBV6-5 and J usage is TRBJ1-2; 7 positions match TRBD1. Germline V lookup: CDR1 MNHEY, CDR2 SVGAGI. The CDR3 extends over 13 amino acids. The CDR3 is CASSPGGPYGYAF. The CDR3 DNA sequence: TGTGCCAGCAGCCCAGGGGGACCCTATGGCTACGCCTTC.